This TCR beta chain appears in the sequencing data of a study of shared clonotypes between healthy human individuals. Study in general: A couple of female and a few male donors aged 18 to 49 were enrolled.

This clone was picked up many times. Germline V gives CDR1 SGHRS, CDR2 YFSETQ. Trimming left V 1 base short and J 2 bases short, with 7 bases between. The length of the CDR3 is 13 residues. Several immunoSEQ plates held equal portions of the genomic DNA taken from each subset. Original analysis: ImmunoSEQ supplied junction-only sequences lacking quality scores, so filtering was different. This table comes from immunoSEQ multiplex PCR, and its TCRdb copy is limited to in-frame clones, with some not included. The D gene and trimming were derived from the DNA, and the V and J assignments and clone size from that table. Of approximately 460,000 clones detected, roughly three quarters appear once; the ten largest clones hold 12%.

The sample comprised PBMCs. The genes are TRBV5-1 and TRBJ2-7; D is uncertain. This clonotype was sampled from a woman between 40 and 55 years old in good health. Some clones in this sample may be carry-over from other donors' samples. In nucleotides, the CDR3 is TGCGCCAGCAGCTTGTATGGAACCTACGAGCAGTACTTC. Translated, it gives CASSLYGTYEQYF. The whole variable domain, filled in from reference TRBV5-1 and TRBJ2-7, reads KAGVTQTPRYLIKTRGQQVTLSCSPISGHRSVSWYQQTPGQGLQFLFEYFSETQRNKGNFPGRFSGRQFSNSRSEMNVSTLELGDSALYLCASSLYGTYEQYFGPGTRLTVT.